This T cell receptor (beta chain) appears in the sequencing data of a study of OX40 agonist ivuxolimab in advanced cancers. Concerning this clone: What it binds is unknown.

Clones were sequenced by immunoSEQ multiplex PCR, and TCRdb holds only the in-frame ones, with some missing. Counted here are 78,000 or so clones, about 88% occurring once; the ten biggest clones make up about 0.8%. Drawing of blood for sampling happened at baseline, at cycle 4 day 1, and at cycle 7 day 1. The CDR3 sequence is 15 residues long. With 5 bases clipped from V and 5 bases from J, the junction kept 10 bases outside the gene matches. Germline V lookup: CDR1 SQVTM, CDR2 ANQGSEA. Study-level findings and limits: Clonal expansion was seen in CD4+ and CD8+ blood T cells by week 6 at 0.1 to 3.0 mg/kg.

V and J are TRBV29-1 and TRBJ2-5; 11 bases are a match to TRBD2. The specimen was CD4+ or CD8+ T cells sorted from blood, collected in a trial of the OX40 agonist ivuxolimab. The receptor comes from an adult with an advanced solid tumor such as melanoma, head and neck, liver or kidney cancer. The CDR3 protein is CSVIIAGGHAETQYF. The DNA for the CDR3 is TGCAGCGTTATCATAGCGGGGGGGCACGCGGAGACCCAGTACTTC.